These T cell receptor beta chains were read from a single sample in a study of T cells in Graves' hyperthyroidism and ophthalmopathy. Via MiXCR, TCRdb re-called the multiplex PCR reads, giving one row per CDR3 protein. The profile shows approximately 270,000 distinct CDR3 sequences, less than 15% of them singletons. Sequencing used blood. These receptor sequences come from a woman in her 40s with Graves' hyperthyroidism that later progressed to Graves' ophthalmopathy. CDR3s include the opening cysteine and the closing phenylalanine or tryptophan. A D gene is named only where the DNA matches it firmly. Size is stated for part of the rows, as once, few or many counts, or as a class when the clone is expanded.

V gene	clone size	J gene	D gene	CDR3 length	CDR3 protein	CDR3 DNA
TRBV11-2	many	TRBJ2-7	TRBD2	14	CASSFPLSGSELYF	TGTGCCAGCAGCTTTCCACTTAGCGGGAGTGAGTTGTACTTC
TRBV10-3	many	TRBJ2-3	.	12	CAITEDTDTQYF	TGTGCCATCACGGAGGATACAGATACGCAGTATTTT
TRBV4-1	few	TRBJ2-3	TRBD2	17	CASSPSDSSGRSDTQYF	TGCGCCAGCAGCCCATCCGACTCTAGCGGGAGATCAGATACGCAGTATTTT
TRBV28	many	TRBJ1-1	TRBD1	20	CASRYRDRGRAGIHPPEAFF	TGTGCCAGCAGATACCGGGACAGGGGGCGAGCTGGTATACACCCCCCTGAAGCTTTCTTT
TRBV20-1	.	TRBJ2-1	.	16	CSARDTSASSYNEQFF	TGCAGTGCTAGAGATACGAGCGCTAGCTCCTACAATGAGCAGTTCTTC
TRBV7-2	many	TRBJ1-2	.	15	CASSFPQLANYGYTF	TGTGCCAGCAGCTTCCCCCAGTTAGCTAACTATGGCTACACCTTC
TRBV20-1	many	TRBJ2-1	TRBD2	14	CSARLAGGYNEQFF	TGCAGTGCTAGGTTAGCGGGAGGCTACAATGAGCAGTTCTTC
TRBV12-3/TRBV12-4	many	TRBJ1-2	.	14	CASTSPGPNYGYTF	TGTGCCAGCACCTCGCCCGGACCGAACTATGGCTACACCTTC
TRBV5-8	many	TRBJ2-7	TRBD2	16	CASSLAPGGPSYEQYF	TGTGCCAGCAGCTTGGCTCCGGGAGGGCCCTCCTACGAGCAGTACTTC
TRBV30	many	TRBJ1-5	TRBD1	16	CAWSVQGSHSNQPQHF	TGTGCCTGGAGTGTACAGGGGTCCCATAGCAATCAGCCCCAGCATTTT
TRBV27	many	TRBJ1-6	.	17	CASSLYDRTIIRSPLHF	TGTGCCAGCAGTTTGTATGACAGGACCATAATACGTTCACCCCTCCACTTT
TRBV20-1	many	TRBJ1-1	TRBD1	13	CSAVPGQGTEAFF	TGCAGTGCTGTACCGGGACAGGGGACTGAAGCTTTCTTT
TRBV20-1	many	TRBJ1-1	.	14	CSARDSSRGVEAFF	TGCAGTGCTAGAGATTCCAGTAGAGGCGTTGAAGCTTTCTTT
TRBV7-9	many	TRBJ2-2	TRBD2	15	CASSSTSGNTGELFF	TGTGCCAGCAGCTCGACTAGCGGTAACACCGGGGAGCTGTTTTTT
TRBV13	many	TRBJ1-2	TRBD1	15	CASSFRTGTGYGYTF	TGTGCCAGCAGCTTTCGGACAGGGACGGGCTATGGCTACACCTTC
TRBV5-5	many	TRBJ1-1	.	15	CASSFKQGMPTEAFF	TGTGCCAGCAGCTTTAAACAGGGAATGCCGACTGAAGCTTTCTTT
TRBV7-8	.	TRBJ1-3	TRBD1	17	CASSFNTHRGSGNTIYF	TGTGCCAGCAGCTTCAACACCCACAGGGGATCTGGAAACACCATATATTTT
TRBV6-1	many	TRBJ2-2	TRBD2	18	CASSRNPVAGANTGELFF	TGTGCCAGCAGCCGAAACCCCGTAGCGGGAGCGAACACCGGGGAGCTGTTTTTT
TRBV4-1	once	TRBJ1-5	.	14	CSSSRTRGNQPQHF	TGCTCCAGCAGCCGGACAAGGGGCAATCAGCCCCAGCATTTT
TRBV3-1	few	TRBJ2-7	.	13	CASCSGLDYEQYF	TGTGCCAGTTGCTCTGGACTGGACTACGAGCAGTACTTC